A single sample is the source of the 13 T cell receptor beta chains below, sequenced in a study of graft-versus-host responses after intestinal transplantation. Produced via immunoSEQ multiplex PCR; TCRdb's table is partial and in-frame only. The sample yields around 100,000 clones, just under 95% seen once. These receptors are not linked to any known antigen. The source material was unstimulated CD8+ T cells sorted from spleen or lymph node cells, sampled before transplant. The receptors derive from a human donor who was the organ donor for an intestinal transplant.

Remarks on this clone: Other DNA variants within this sample encode the same CDR3. The rearrangement joins TRBV28 to TRBJ2-7, with D possibly matching TRBD1 (5 bases). The germline gives CDR1 MDHEN, CDR2 SYDVKM. The length of the CDR3 is 14 residues. V was cut by 2 bases and J by 1 base, with 9 bases left in between. The CDR3 DNA sequence: TGTGCCAGCAGTTTAGGCGACAGTTCCTACGAGCAGTACTTC. Protein sequence: CASSLGDSSYEQYF.

The chain combines TRBV6-5 with TRBJ1-1, with a possible D match to TRBD1 (5 bases). Germline V gene data show CDR1 as MNHEY and CDR2 as SVGAGI. V was clipped by 2 bases and J by 7 bases, with 17 bases between them. This CDR3 contains 15 residues. CDR3 bases: TGTGCCAGCAGTTACCGGGGCCAGGGTTTCGTTGAAGCTTTCTTT. It translates to CASSYRGQGFVEAFF.

The rearrangement uses TRBV27 and TRBJ2-1; 12 bases match TRBD2. Losses at the gene ends were 7 bases for V and 5 bases for J; bases not matched to a gene: 6. CDR3 length equals 15 residues. Germline CDR1 and CDR2: MNHEY and SMNVEV (reference sequence). The CDR3 protein is CASTLTSGSDNEQFF. CDR3 bases: TGTGCCAGCACCCTGACTAGCGGGAGTGACAATGAGCAGTTCTTC.

The CDR3 loop reads CASSLGGTGGNEQYF. CDR3 nucleotide sequence: TGTGCCAGCAGCTTAGGAGGGACAGGGGGTAACGAGCAGTACTTC. This chain connects TRBV13 to TRBJ2-7, with 11 bases matching TRBD1. Trimming cost V 0 bases and J 5 bases; bases outside gene matches: 3. Germline CDR1 is PRHDT and CDR2 is FYEKMQ (reference sequence). The length of the CDR3 is 15 residues.

The chain links TRBV4-1 to TRBJ1-1; tentatively, D is TRBD1 (5 bases). Germline CDR1 and CDR2: MGHRA and YSYEKL. The CDR3 extends over 15 amino acids. Trimming took off 1 base at V and 1 base at J, with 10 bases between the two ends. CDR3 sequence (DNA): TGCGCCAGCAGCCAAGGTATAAGGGGGAACACTGAAGCTTTCTTT. Translation: CASSQGIRGNTEAFF.

The V call is TRBV4-3, the J call TRBJ2-1, with no clear D. Looked up from germline, CDR1 is LGHNA and CDR2 is YSLEER. The CDR3 runs 14 residues. The ends were cut back, 1 base at V and 3 bases at J, with 7 bases in the middle. The CDR3 loop reads CASSQVTVYNEQFF. CDR3 coding DNA: TGCGCCAGCAGCCAAGTTACAGTCTACAATGAGCAGTTCTTC.

V and J are TRBV11-2 and TRBJ2-7; 7 bases match TRBD1. The trim removed 4 bases at V and 2 bases at J, leaving 17 bases unmatched. This CDR3 spans 18 amino acids. Germline loops: CDR1 SGHAT, CDR2 FQNNGV. Here the CDR3 DNA reads TGTGCCAGCAGCTCCTCCGGGACAGACTTAATTGGAACCTACGAGCAGTACTTC. Amino acid sequence: CASSSSGTDLIGTYEQYF.

The chain carries TRBV5-1 and TRBJ2-5; D is unresolved. The CDR3 is 16 residues long. V was shortened by 1 base and J by 5 bases, with 18 bases between the two germline ends. Germline V CDR1 and CDR2: SGHRS, YFSETQ. This CDR3 is CASSLMWLHLGETQYF. The CDR3 region has the DNA TGCGCCAGCAGCTTGATGTGGCTCCACCTTGGGGAGACCCAGTACTTC. The variable domain in full, completed from reference TRBV5-1 and TRBJ2-5, reads KAGVTQTPRYLIKTRGQQVTLSCSPISGHRSVSWYQQTPGQGLQFLFEYFSETQRNKGNFPGRFSGRQFSNSRSEMNVSTLELGDSALYLCASSLMWLHLGETQYFGPGTRLLVL.

The sample holds one count of this clone. V is TRBV27 and J is TRBJ2-1; 8 bases line up with TRBD1. Trimming at V came to 4 bases and at J to 6 bases, leaving 5 bases not matched to a gene. The CDR3 sequence is 14 residues long. CDR1 and CDR2 (germline): MNHEY, SMNVEV (reference sequence). The CDR3 sequence: CASSSGQGGNEQFF. CDR3 DNA sequence: TGTGCCAGCAGTTCCGGACAGGGCGGCAATGAGCAGTTCTTC.

The chain couples TRBV7-9 to TRBJ1-2, with D possibly matching TRBD1 (6 bases). The CDR3 spans 14 residues. With 7 bases removed from V and 8 bases from J, the gap between germline ends came to 20 bases. CDR1 and CDR2 (germline): SEHNR, FQNEAQ (reference sequence). This CDR3 reads CASTPLDSAYGYTF. As DNA, the CDR3 is TGTGCCAGCACACCCCTGGACAGCGCCTACGGCTACACCTTC.

The chain carries TRBV27 and TRBJ2-5; 11 bases are a match to TRBD1. The last part of the DNA fits TRBJ2-7 better; the J call may be wrong. The CDR3 length is 15 residues. The germline CDR1 and CDR2 sequences are MNHEY and SMNVEV (reference sequence). The CDR3 sequence: CASSVAGTGGYEQYF. The CDR3 DNA reads TGTGCCAGCTCGGTCGCCGGGACAGGGGGGTACGAGCAGTACTTC.

The rearrangement joins TRBV29-1 to TRBJ1-3; D is possibly TRBD1 (5 bases). The germline V gene encodes CDR1 SQVTM and CDR2 ANQGSEA. The V gene lost 0 bases and the J gene lost 4 bases, with 13 bases spanning the gap. The CDR3 consists of 15 residues. The CDR3 is CSVEDEGVGGNTIYF. The CDR3 bases are TGCAGCGTTGAAGATGAAGGGGTAGGAGGAAACACCATATATTTT.

This sequence joins TRBV12-5 and TRBJ2-7, with 9 positions matching TRBD2. This CDR3 comprises 19 residues. The ends lost 0 bases at V and 2 bases at J; junction bases unmatched: 14. Germline CDR1 LGHNT, CDR2 FRNRAP. The CDR3 region has the DNA TGTGCTAGTGGTTTGGTACTGTCCGGGGTAGCGGGAGCGGCCTACGAGCAGTACTTC. Translated: CASGLVLSGVAGAAYEQYF.